This TCR beta chain was observed in a study of T-cell reconstitution after alpha-beta-depleted transplantation in children. Germline loops: CDR1 LNHDA, CDR2 SQIVND (reference sequence). The CDR3 is 14 amino acids. Trimming stripped 4 bases from V and 5 bases from J, with 14 bases between. For TCRbeta, the library was prepared with unique molecular identifiers. TCRdb itself ran the PCR reads through MiXCR, one entry per CDR3 protein. This table holds over 300,000 distinct CDR3 sequences, around 10% found once. This clonotype was detected only once. The TCR was taken from a human donor who donated a stem cell graft to a child with acute lymphoblastic leukemia. Sequenced material: PBMCs from the stem cell graft donor, taken from the stem cell graft. This chain joins TRBV19 and TRBJ2-5; D ambiguous. Here the CDR3 reads CASSTTTLEETQYF. In DNA, the CDR3 is TGTGCCAGTAGTACGACGACATTAGAGGAGACCCAGTACTTC.